The source of this TCR beta chain is a study of human T cells and chemical hapten exposure. Points from the study as a whole: TCRs at a frequency above 1 in 1000 stayed unchanged with DPC sensitization.

This clonotype appeared a single time. What it recognizes is unknown. Possible read error: a much larger clone is one base away. The length of the CDR3 is 13 residues. V gave up 0 bases and J gave up 8 bases, with 11 bases separating them. The germline V gene has CDR1 SEHNR and CDR2 FQNEAQ (reference sequence). In the authors' workflow: A per-sample median of roughly 96,000 TCRs was observed, with counts ranging from about 20,000 to 690,600. Each CDR3 protein gets one entry after TCRdb re-called the RACE reads with MiXCR. Here the V and J calls rest on TCRdb's processing, not on the authors' analysis. The sample includes about 110,000 distinct CDR3 sequences, more than 9.5% of them seen just once. Sample time point: patch test 1, 2 weeks after DPC sensitization. Documented treatment: therapeutic diphenylcyclopropenone sensitization with weekly scalp DPC. The authors extracted total RNA from unfractionated whole blood.

The chain has TRBV7-9 and TRBJ2-7; D not resolved. Sequenced material: whole blood, taken in connection with sensitization to the hapten diphenylcyclopropenone (DPC). The origin of this receptor is a woman aged 40 to 50 with alopecia areata. Some clones in this sample may be carry-over from other donors' samples. CDR3 DNA: TGTGCCAGCAGCTTAGCGCCGGTTGGCAAGCAGTACTTC. This gives the protein CASSLAPVGKQYF.